Listed below are T cell receptor beta chains from one sample, sequenced in a study of blood T cells in healthy people across ages. Each CDR3 protein gets one entry after TCRdb re-called the 5' RACE reads with MiXCR. The sample shows fewer than 1,000,000 distinct CDR3 sequences, about 42% of them seen only once. The specimen was blood. Every receptor here comes from an elderly man in good health. CDR3s include the opening cysteine and the closing phenylalanine or tryptophan.

J gene: TRBJ2-6; V gene: TRBV20-1; CDR3 protein: CSAAIGQLPMSGANVLTF
J gene: TRBJ2-5; V gene: TRBV25-1; CDR3 protein: CASSGDRGGETQYF
J gene: TRBJ2-7; V gene: TRBV4-2; CDR3 protein: CASSTPGLGHEQYF
J gene: TRBJ2-7; V gene: TRBV7-2; CDR3 protein: CASSLEAWGTSYEQYF
J gene: TRBJ2-3; V gene: TRBV12-3/TRBV12-4; CDR3 protein: CASSLARADTQYF
J gene: -; V gene: TRBV12-3/TRBV12-4; CDR3 protein: CTSRQQGDNEQYF
J gene: TRBJ2-5; V gene: TRBV20-1; CDR3 protein: CSASGIGQETQYF
J gene: TRBJ1-2; V gene: TRBV5-4; CDR3 protein: CASSQDGINYGYTF
J gene: TRBJ2-5; V gene: TRBV6-2/TRBV6-3; CDR3 protein: CASSRQGPETQYF
J gene: TRBJ1-1; V gene: TRBV20-1; CDR3 protein: CSARGRLSNTEAFF
J gene: TRBJ2-2; V gene: TRBV3-1; CDR3 protein: CASSLVANTGELFF
J gene: TRBJ2-6; V gene: TRBV7-2; CDR3 protein: CASSLGSANSGANVLTF
J gene: TRBJ2-1; V gene: TRBV4-3; CDR3 protein: CASSQRASGEANEQFF
J gene: TRBJ1-5; V gene: TRBV4-3; CDR3 protein: CASSQTGNQPQHF
J gene: TRBJ1-6; V gene: TRBV6-6; CDR3 protein: CASTTPNSPLHF
J gene: TRBJ2-7; V gene: TRBV6-1; CDR3 protein: CASSEEGSGDYEQYF
J gene: TRBJ2-1; V gene: TRBV20-1; CDR3 protein: CSAREFAGGNAEQFF
J gene: TRBJ2-1; V gene: TRBV30; CDR3 protein: CAWSVYRAGEQFF
J gene: TRBJ2-3; V gene: TRBV7-8; CDR3 protein: CASSLIRGMRDTQYF
J gene: TRBJ2-1; V gene: TRBV13; CDR3 protein: CASSLLGAGQFF
J gene: TRBJ2-7; V gene: TRBV25-1; CDR3 protein: CASSERTGEYEQYF
J gene: TRBJ2-7; V gene: TRBV7-9; CDR3 protein: CASSFRTSSYEQYF
J gene: TRBJ2-3; V gene: TRBV7-2; CDR3 protein: CASSLLASGTTDTQYF
J gene: TRBJ2-4; V gene: TRBV24-1; CDR3 protein: CATSDATTTKNIQYF
J gene: TRBJ2-7; V gene: TRBV5-5; CDR3 protein: CTSSLVGQGVWEQYF
J gene: TRBJ1-1; V gene: TRBV7-9; CDR3 protein: CASSLGQGGNEAFF
J gene: TRBJ1-2; V gene: TRBV7-2; CDR3 protein: CASSLLPLGGPGYTF
J gene: TRBJ2-3; V gene: TRBV7-2; CDR3 protein: CASSLNGISTDTQYF